Presented here are 15 T cell receptor beta chains from one specimen sequenced in a study of T cells after yellow fever vaccination. TCRdb reanalysed the 5' RACE reads using MiXCR and keeps one entry per CDR3 protein. The profile shows roughly 250,000 distinct CDR3 sequences, 10% to 15% of them singletons. The starting material was CD4+ T cells sorted from PBMCs, obtained 45 days after the yellow fever booster vaccination. The receptors shown here come from a man aged 30-40 years who received the YFV17D yellow fever vaccine.

This clonotype showed up just once. V is TRBV29-1 and J is TRBJ2-2, with 9 bases aligning to TRBD2. The J segment lost 6 bases and the V segment lost 3 bases, leaving 11 bases of the junction unmatched. CDR1 and CDR2 (germline): SQVTM, ANQGSEA. The CDR3 is 16 amino acids. CDR3 protein: CSVDPRSGRVPGELFF. The DNA of the CDR3 is TGCAGCGTTGACCCCCGTAGCGGGAGAGTACCCGGGGAGCTGTTTTTT.

This clonotype appeared a single time. The chain is built from TRBV18 and TRBJ2-3, with no clear D. V was trimmed by 1 base and J by 1 base, leaving 6 bases between them. The CDR3 is made up of 14 amino acids. CDR1 is KGHSH, CDR2 LQKENI, per germline. CDR3 bases: TGTGCCAGCTCACCACTCTCCGGCACAGATACGCAGTATTTT. This codes for CASSPLSGTDTQYF. The whole variable domain, filled in from reference TRBV18 and TRBJ2-3, reads NAGVMQNPRHLVRRRGQEARLRCSPMKGHSHVYWYRQLPEEGLKFMVYLQKENIIDESGMPKERFSAEFPKEGPSILRIQQVVRGDSAAYFCASSPLSGTDTQYFGPGTRLTVL.

This clonotype turned up a few times. This sequence joins TRBV7-9 and TRBJ1-1; unclear D gene. Trimming took off 2 bases at V and 10 bases at J, with 11 bases between the two ends. This CDR3 is 12 amino acids long. CDR1 SEHNR and CDR2 FQNEAQ come from the germline V gene (reference sequence). In DNA, the CDR3 is TGTGCCAGCAGCTTAAAAGATCTCGGAGCTTTCTTT. Residues: CASSLKDLGAFF.

This clonotype was picked up a small number of times. For the CDR3, the DNA is TGCGCCAGCAGTCCCGGGACAGGGTCAGATACGCAGTATTTT. Protein: CASSPGTGSDTQYF. The rearrangement joins TRBV5-1 to TRBJ2-3, with TRBD1 identical over 9 bases. Germline V gene sequence: CDR1 SGHRS, CDR2 YFSETQ. The CDR3 contains 14 residues. The V and J ends lost 5 bases and 4 bases, in that order; junction bases with no gene match: 5.

This clonotype was observed at least ten times. This chain connects TRBV7-2 to TRBJ2-1; 8 bases line up with TRBD2. Germline lookup yields CDR1 SGHTA and CDR2 FQGNSA. CDR3 length equals 14 residues. V shed 10 bases and J 6 bases; nucleotides not matched to a gene: 11. In DNA, the CDR3 is TGTGCCACCCACTCCTTCGCGGGAGGCAATGAGCAGTTCTTC. Translated: CATHSFAGGNEQFF.

The chain has TRBV20-1 and TRBJ2-3; D possibly matches TRBD1 or TRBD2 (5 bases each). The germline V and J ends were trimmed by 5 bases and 2 bases, with 14 bases remaining between them. The CDR3 extends over 14 amino acids. The germline gives CDR1 DFQATT, CDR2 SNEGSKA (reference sequence). The CDR3: CSAPLRGATDTQYF. CDR3 in DNA: TGCAGTGCTCCGCTTAGGGGAGCCACAGATACGCAGTATTTT.

The chain joins TRBV28 to TRBJ1-1, with D possibly matching TRBD1 (5 bases). V dropped 1 base and J dropped 11 bases, with 11 bases sitting between them. Germline values: CDR1 MDHEN, CDR2 SYDVKM. This CDR3 comprises 12 residues. CDR3 DNA sequence: TGTGCCAGCAGTTTATTGCAGGGATCGGCTTTCTTT. It is translated as CASSLLQGSAFF.

A few counts support this clonotype. The V gene is TRBV29-1, the J gene TRBJ2-7, with 11 nucleotides matching TRBD2. Germline V gene data show CDR1 as SQVTM and CDR2 as ANQGSEA. After removal of 4 bases from V and 2 bases from J, the junction contained 1 base not matched to a gene. The CDR3 runs to 13 residues. The CDR3 loop reads CSVGSGRAYEQYF. Here the CDR3 DNA reads TGCAGCGTTGGTAGCGGGAGGGCCTACGAGCAGTACTTC.

This clonotype has only a few counts. CDR3 in amino acids: CASSQEGTRGLRNTIYF. The CDR3 DNA follows: TGTGCCAGCAGCCAAGAGGGCACCAGGGGCTTAAGAAACACCATATATTTT. The rearrangement links TRBV3-1 to TRBJ1-3; a weak D match, TRBD1 (6 bases). CDR1 and CDR2 (germline): LGHDT, YNNKEL (reference sequence). The V end was cut by 0 bases, the J end by 5 bases, with 17 bases between. This CDR3 spans 17 amino acids. The full variable domain, completed using reference TRBV3-1 and TRBJ1-3, is DTAVSQTPKYLVTQMGNDKSIKCEQNLGHDTMYWYKQDSKKFLKIMFSYNNKELIINETVPNRFSPKSPDKAHLNLHINSLELGDSAVYFCASSQEGTRGLRNTIYFGEGSWLTVV.

V and J are TRBV5-1 and TRBJ2-4, with 8 bases identical to TRBD1. J lost 6 bases, V lost 4 bases, and 6 bases had no gene match. Germline V gene lookup returns CDR1 SGHRS and CDR2 YFSETQ. The CDR3 consists of 14 residues. CDR3 DNA sequence: TGCGCCAGCAGCACGGACAGGGCGATAAACATTCAGTACTTC. It encodes CASSTDRAINIQYF.

This clonotype turned up a few times. V gene TRBV10-2 combines with J gene TRBJ2-7; D is perhaps TRBD1 (5 bases). This CDR3 spans 12 amino acids. Germline CDR1 and CDR2: WSHSY and SAAADI. Trimming left V 6 bases short and J 7 bases short, with 13 bases between. The CDR3 here is CASRSSGWEQYF. CDR3 bases: TGCGCCAGCAGAAGTTCAGGGTGGGAGCAGTACTTC.

The chain has TRBV11-3 and TRBJ2-1, with TRBD2 matching over 9 bases. The V gene end was trimmed by 4 bases and the J gene end by 6 bases; junction bases not matched to a gene: 25. This CDR3 has 21 residues. Germline V gene sequence: CDR1 SGHNT, CDR2 YENEEA. CDR3 nucleotides: TGTGCCAGCAGCTCCCGAGGGAGTCTAGCGGGAACCCAAACGCGGATCAATGAGCAGTTCTTC. Its translation is CASSSRGSLAGTQTRINEQFF.

This clonotype turned up a few times. This chain links TRBV5-1 with TRBJ2-1; D is unresolved. Between the trimmed V and J ends, which lost 4 bases and 10 bases, there was a span of 9 bases. The CDR3 sequence is 11 residues long. Germline V CDR1 and CDR2: SGHRS, YFSETQ. This CDR3 reads CASSATIEQFF. The DNA for the CDR3 is TGCGCCAGCAGCGCTACTATCGAGCAGTTCTTC. The entire variable domain, with the rest obtained from reference TRBV5-1 and TRBJ2-1, is as follows: KAGVTQTPRYLIKTRGQQVTLSCSPISGHRSVSWYQQTPGQGLQFLFEYFSETQRNKGNFPGRFSGRQFSNSRSEMNVSTLELGDSALYLCASSATIEQFFGPGTRLTVL.

V usage is TRBV2 and J usage is TRBJ2-3, with TRBD2 as a possible D gene (7 bases). CDR1 and CDR2 from the germline V gene are SNHLY and FYNNEI. Deletions cut 6 bases from V and 1 base from J, with 20 bases between. CDR3 size: 17 residues. The CDR3 region has the DNA TGTGCCAGCAGCGTAAGGGGGGGGCTACGCGGCACAGATACGCAGTATTTT. This gives the protein CASSVRGGLRGTDTQYF.

In this sample, this clonotype turned up a few times. The chain is built from TRBV24-1 and TRBJ2-2, with TRBD1 matching 7 bases. The CDR3 loop spans 13 amino acids. Germline V gene lookup returns CDR1 KGHDR and CDR2 SFDVKD. Germline trimming cut 9 bases from V and 6 bases from J; bases unmatched to any gene: 6. In nucleotides, the CDR3 is TGTGCCACCCAAAGACAGGGCGCCGGGGAGCTGTTTTTT. Its protein product is CATQRQGAGELFF.